This T cell receptor (beta chain) was identified in a study of T cell repertoires in cytomegalovirus infection. Across the whole study: Used in the study were CMV epitopes, some recently identified and HLA-C-restricted, others well-studied and HLA-B-restricted. An indication of both CMV infection and matching HLA type came from public TCR beta signatures. Study results and limitations: HLA-C-restricted TCR beta clonotypes specific for CMV led the ex vivo response. Cumulative frequency of public TCR beta families picked out carriers of CMV plus the relevant HLA.

TCRdb re-derived calls from the reads in MiXCR, one entry per CDR3 protein. The sample holds approximately 270,000 distinct CDR3 sequences, under 25% seen once. The CDR3 runs 13 residues. V lost 6 bases and J lost 8, with 14 bases in between. Germline V lookup: CDR1 SGHDT, CDR2 YYEEEE. This clonotype was counted once. The antigen is undetermined. This material consisted of cultured PBMCs, taken from culture after CMV antigen stimulation. The clonotype comes from a human donor in good health (CMV status not recorded). Some clones in this sample may be carry-over from other donors' samples. V is TRBV5-6 and J is TRBJ1-4, with a tentative D call TRBD1 (6 bases). CDR3 sequence reads: CASTRGLEEKLFF. DNA of the CDR3: TGTGCCAGCACGCGGGGGCTTGAGGAAAAACTGTTTTTT.